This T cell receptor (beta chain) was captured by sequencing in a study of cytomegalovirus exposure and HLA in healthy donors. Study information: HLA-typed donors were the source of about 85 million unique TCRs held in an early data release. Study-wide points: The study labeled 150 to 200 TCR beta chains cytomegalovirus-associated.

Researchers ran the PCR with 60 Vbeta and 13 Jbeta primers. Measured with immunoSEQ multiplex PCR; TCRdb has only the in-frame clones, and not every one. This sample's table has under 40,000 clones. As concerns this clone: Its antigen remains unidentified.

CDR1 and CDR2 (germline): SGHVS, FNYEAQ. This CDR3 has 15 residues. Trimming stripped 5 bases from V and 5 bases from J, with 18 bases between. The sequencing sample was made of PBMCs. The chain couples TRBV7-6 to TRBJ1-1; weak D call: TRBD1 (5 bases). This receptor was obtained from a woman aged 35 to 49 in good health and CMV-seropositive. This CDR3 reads CASSRTGMGGTEAFF. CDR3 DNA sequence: TGTGCCAGCAGCCGAACCGGCATGGGGGGAACTGAAGCTTTCTTT.